This entry lists 25 T cell receptor beta chains sequenced from one sample in a study of blood T cell repertoires in COVID-19. TCRdb's copy holds only in-frame clones and misses some; the assay was immunoSEQ multiplex PCR. The data contain about 180,000 clones, approximately 86% of them seen just once; the ten biggest clones take up about 9.4%. The sample was peripheral blood. The receptors derive from a woman of 80 years or more with acute or convalescent COVID-19.

This clone came up a few times. J is TRBJ1-5 and V is TRBV29-1, with 8 bases aligning to TRBD1. The CDR3 is 12 amino acids. Germline V gives CDR1 SQVTM, CDR2 ANQGSEA. Germline trimming cut 4 bases from V and 6 bases from J; bases unmatched to any gene: 2. The CDR3 reads CSVAQGGQPQHF. In DNA, the CDR3 is TGCAGCGTTGCACAGGGGGGTCAGCCCCAGCATTTT.

The J gene is TRBJ2-3, the V gene TRBV5-4; D is unresolved. The CDR3 consists of 13 residues. CDR1 is SGHNT, CDR2 YYREEE, per germline (reference sequence). V shed 4 bases and J shed 0 bases, with 6 bases lying between them. The DNA of the CDR3 is TGTGCCAGCAGCCTTTCTAGCACAGATACGCAGTATTTT. This sequence encodes CASSLSSTDTQYF.

This clone was picked up one time. The chain is built from TRBV19 and TRBJ2-1; 7 bases are a match to TRBD2. The germline CDR1 and CDR2 sequences are LNHDA and SQIVND (reference sequence). This CDR3 is built from 15 residues. V lost 3 bases and J lost 8; bases outside the gene matches: 10. Written as DNA, the CDR3 is TGTGCCAGTAGTATGGTGGCGGGAGAGTTCGATGAGCAGTTCTTC. Translation: CASSMVAGEFDEQFF.

V gene TRBV7-2 combines with J gene TRBJ2-5; D call uncertain. CDR1 is SGHTA and CDR2 is FQGNSA in the germline V gene. The length of the CDR3 is 14 residues. Trimming took 5 bases from V and 0 from J, leaving 10 bases between them. The CDR3 bases are TGTGCCAGCAGCCGCATCAGGAACCAAGAGACCCAGTACTTC. Translated: CASSRIRNQETQYF.

The chain employs TRBV25-1 and TRBJ2-3, with 12 bases identical to TRBD2. Trimming cost V 4 bases and J 4 bases; bases outside gene matches: 3. This CDR3 spans 15 amino acids. Germline CDR1 and CDR2: MGHDK and SYGVNS. The CDR3 here is CASSAASGGADTQYF. As DNA, the CDR3 is TGTGCCAGCAGTGCGGCTAGCGGGGGGGCAGATACGCAGTATTTT.

This clone showed up many times. The chain carries TRBV27 and TRBJ2-1; 9 bases map to TRBD1. Germline trimming cut 11 bases from V and 9 bases from J; bases unmatched to any gene: 14. Germline CDR1 is MNHEY and CDR2 is SMNVEV (reference sequence). This CDR3 is built from 14 residues. CDR3 protein: CASSTGGLLGEQFF. The DNA of the CDR3 is TGTGCCTCTTCGACAGGGGGGCTGCTCGGTGAGCAGTTCTTC.

This sequence joins TRBV4-1 and TRBJ2-1, with TRBD1 as a possible D gene (6 bases). CDR3 length equals 15 residues. CDR1 is MGHRA and CDR2 is YSYEKL in the germline V gene. Trimming stripped 1 base from V and 7 bases from J, with 14 bases between. The CDR3 DNA is TGCGCCAGCAGCCAAGCACAGGGAATAGGAAATGAGCAGTTCTTC. Amino acid sequence: CASSQAQGIGNEQFF.

V gene TRBV6-5 combines with J gene TRBJ2-5, with D possibly matching TRBD1 (6 bases). The V gene lost 6 bases and the J gene lost 1 base, with 12 bases spanning the gap. The CDR3 extends over 14 amino acids. Germline V gene lookup returns CDR1 MNHEY and CDR2 SVGAGI. In nucleotides, the CDR3 is TGTGCCAGCAGAGCAGGGGCTGTCCAAGAGACCCAGTACTTC. This encodes CASRAGAVQETQYF.

A few counts support this clone. This chain links TRBV7-2 with TRBJ1-3; D not resolved. The CDR3 loop spans 16 amino acids. V was trimmed by 1 base and J by 0 bases, leaving 10 bases between them. CDR1 and CDR2 (germline): SGHTA, FQGNSA. CDR3 nucleotide sequence: TGTGCCAGCAGCTTAGTACCGGAGTCCTCTGGAAACACCATATATTTT. Amino acids: CASSLVPESSGNTIYF.

This clone was seen only once. J is TRBJ2-5 and V is TRBV2; 7 bases fit TRBD1. This CDR3 is built from 14 residues. Germline V gene lookup returns CDR1 SNHLY and CDR2 FYNNEI. V dropped 6 bases and J dropped 4; count of bases not matched to a gene: 8. For the CDR3, the DNA is TGTGCCAGCAGGACAGGGAATAGAAGAGAGACCCAGTACTTC. Protein: CASRTGNRRETQYF.

The chain joins TRBV6-5 to TRBJ2-5, with 7 bases that match TRBD2. CDR3 size: 13 residues. V trimming: 7 bases; J trimming: 5 bases; junction bases outside the gene matches: 7. CDR1 and CDR2 (germline): MNHEY, SVGAGI. The CDR3 bases are TGTGCCAGCACCGGGAGGTATTCGGAGACCCAGTACTTC. As protein: CASTGRYSETQYF.

The genes are TRBV5-1 and TRBJ2-3; a possible D gene is TRBD1 (5 bases). The V end was cut by 1 base, the J end by 2 bases, with 8 bases between. Germline V gene lookup returns CDR1 SGHRS and CDR2 YFSETQ. The CDR3 is 14 residues long. The CDR3 loop is CASSLSGATDTQYF. DNA of the CDR3: TGCGCCAGCAGCTTGTCTGGGGCCACAGATACGCAGTATTTT.

On this clone: At one end the junction does not follow the germline gene, possibly because of a read error. The chain combines TRBV23-1 with TRBJ2-7; 8 nucleotides match TRBD1. TRBV23-1 is given ORF status, its function remaining uncertain. This CDR3 is built from 16 residues. As DNA, the CDR3 is TGCGCCAACAGTCAGGAGTGGACAGGGCGCTCCTACGAGCAGTACTTC. It encodes CANSQEWTGRSYEQYF.

The rearrangement joins TRBV2 to TRBJ2-6, with a tentative D call TRBD2 (7 bases). This CDR3 region has 20 residues. Germline V CDR1 and CDR2: SNHLY, FYNNEI. Trimming removed 8 bases from V and 0 bases from J, with 26 bases in between. CDR3 DNA: TGTGCCAGCCAATTACAGGGACCCGGGACTACACCCTCTGGGGCCAACGTCCTGACTTTC. Translation gives CASQLQGPGTTPSGANVLTF.

The chain couples TRBV4-1 to TRBJ1-3, with D hard to call. CDR3 size: 16 residues. Trimming pared 1 base from V and 4 bases from J, leaving 14 bases between. CDR1 and CDR2 (germline): MGHRA, YSYEKL. The CDR3 sequence is CASSQVVAGLGNTIYF. The CDR3 DNA sequence: TGCGCCAGCAGCCAAGTGGTGGCTGGCCTGGGAAACACCATATATTTT.

J is TRBJ2-2 and V is TRBV3-1 (or the pseudogene TRBV3-2), with 8 bases aligning to TRBD2. CDR1 is LGHDT, CDR2 YNNKEL, per germline (reference sequence). The CDR3 has 20 residues. V dropped 0 bases and J dropped 0; count of bases not matched to a gene: 12. The CDR3 region is CASSQEEERRGATNTGELFF. The CDR3 DNA follows: TGTGCCAGCAGCCAAGAGGAGGAACGGCGGGGGGCCACGAACACCGGGGAGCTGTTTTTT.

The chain has TRBV10-2 and TRBJ2-7; weak D call: TRBD2 (7 bases). The CDR3 contains 14 residues. Trimming pared 6 bases from V and 2 bases from J, leaving 14 bases between. CDR1 and CDR2 from the germline V gene are WSHSY and SAAADI. The CDR3 DNA reads as TGCGCCAGCAGCCTTTTCGGGGGGCCCTACGAGCAGTACTTC. Protein sequence: CASSLFGGPYEQYF.

The chain couples TRBV12-5 to TRBJ1-6; D may be TRBD1 (6 bases). V dropped 0 bases and J dropped 8 bases, with 20 bases sitting between them. The CDR3 covers 18 residues. Germline V CDR1 and CDR2: LGHNT, FRNRAP. DNA of the CDR3: TGTGCTAGTGGTTTGGTCATTGGCGTAGGGGGATTTGATTCACCCCTCCACTTT. Its translation: CASGLVIGVGGFDSPLHF.

The V call is TRBV9, the J call TRBJ2-1; 8 bases match TRBD2. From germline, CDR1 is SGDLS and CDR2 YYNGEE. V gave up 0 bases and J gave up 3 bases; unmatched junction bases: 2. The CDR3 has 15 amino acids. CDR3 nucleotide sequence: TGTGCCAGCAGCGTAGGCGGGGGGAACTACAATGAGCAGTTCTTC. This sequence encodes CASSVGGGNYNEQFF.

The chain combines TRBV15 with TRBJ1-1, with a weak D call TRBD1 (5 bases). V was trimmed by 0 bases and J by 4 bases, leaving 12 bases between them. This CDR3 region has 15 residues. Germline loops: CDR1 LNHNV, CDR2 YYDKDF (reference sequence). In nucleotides, the CDR3 is TGTGCCACCAGCAGAGATTTCACAGGTGCCACTGAAGCTTTCTTT. It is translated as CATSRDFTGATEAFF.

The rearrangement joins TRBV6-2 or TRBV6-3 to TRBJ2-7; TRBD2 agrees at 7 bases. V dropped 0 bases and J dropped 3; count of bases not matched to a gene: 5. Germline V CDR1 and CDR2: MNHEY, SVGEGT. The CDR3 is 15 amino acids. The CDR3 bases are TGTGCCAGCAGTTACTCCGGGCTAGCGGACTACGAGCAGTACTTC. Its protein is CASSYSGLADYEQYF.

This clone was seen a few times. V usage is TRBV18 and J usage is TRBJ1-2; tentative D call: TRBD1 (5 bases). Looked up from germline, CDR1 is KGHSH and CDR2 is LQKENI. V was cut by 6 bases and J by 0 bases, with 14 bases left in between. The CDR3 consists of 15 residues. CDR3 DNA: TGTGCCAGCTCCTCCGGGGGATACACTAACTATGGCTACACCTTC. As protein: CASSSGGYTNYGYTF.

To note about this clone: At one end the junction does not follow the germline gene, possibly because of a read error. This sample includes further DNA sequences coding for the same CDR3. The chain carries TRBV5-5 and TRBJ1-1; D might be TRBD1 (6 bases). This CDR3 region has 13 residues. The V gene's germline CDR1 is SGHKS and CDR2 YYEKEE (reference sequence). CDR3 region: CASRVQGATEAFF. DNA for the CDR3: TGTGCCAGCAGAGTACAGGGTGCCACTGAGGCTTTCTTT.

The chain is built from TRBV29-1 and TRBJ2-1; D may be TRBD2 (5 bases). Per germline, CDR1 SQVTM and CDR2 ANQGSEA. The CDR3 is 12 residues long. Trimming shortened V by 7 bases and J by 5 bases, and 12 bases separated the two germline ends. This CDR3 is CSAGKSDNEQFF. For the CDR3, the DNA is TGCAGCGCCGGGAAGAGCGACAATGAGCAGTTCTTC.

The rearrangement joins TRBV7-9 to TRBJ1-2; D uncertain. CDR1 is SEHNR and CDR2 is FQNEAQ in the germline V gene (reference sequence). The CDR3 is made up of 16 amino acids. V was clipped by 1 base and J by 4 bases, with 16 bases between them. CDR3 sequence reads: CASSLGIDRRVYGYTF. The CDR3, as DNA: TGTGCCAGCAGCTTAGGGATCGATAGGCGGGTCTATGGCTACACCTTC. Complete variable domain (other parts from reference TRBV7-9 and TRBJ1-2): DTGVSQNPRHKITKRGQNVTFRCDPISEHNRLYWYRQTLGQGPEFLTYFQNEAQLEKSRLLSDRFSAERPKGSFSTLEIQRTEQGDSAMYLCASSLGIDRRVYGYTFGSGTRLTVV.